The rows below give T cell receptor beta chains drawn from one sample of a study of T cell responses to AZD1222 COVID-19 vaccine. Repertoires were generated with immunoSEQ multiplex PCR, while TCRdb's copy carries only in-frame clones and drops some. The repertoire holds approximately 94,000 clones, 88% seen once, with 1.8% in the top ten. Source: peripheral blood, taken on day 0 of AZD1222 vaccination. These receptors all come from an adult in good health. Both conserved end residues are part of each CDR3. D genes are given only for firm matches. Expanded clones are given a class, and other clones once, few, many or no size at all.

d_gene,j_gene,v_gene,abundance,CDR3aa,CDR3nt
NA,TRBJ2-2,TRBV6-2/TRBV6-3,once,CASSYVAVSTGELFF,TGTGCCAGCAGTTACGTCGCAGTCTCTACCGGGGAGCTGTTTTTT
TRBD1,TRBJ1-5,TRBV11-2,NA,CASSLGQGGQPQHF,TGTGCCAGCAGTCTAGGACAGGGCGGCCAGCCCCAGCATTTT
NA,TRBJ1-5,TRBV16,NA,CASSQHEGGGDQPQHF,TGTGCCAGCAGCCAGCACGAAGGGGGGGGCGATCAGCCCCAGCATTTT
TRBD1,TRBJ1-2,TRBV11-2,NA,CASSPGTANANYGYTF,TGTGCCAGCAGCCCCGGGACAGCCAATGCTAACTATGGCTACACCTTC
NA,TRBJ1-1,TRBV19,NA,CASSIRTDTEAFF,TGTGCCAGTAGTATCCGGACTGACACTGAAGCTTTCTTT
TRBD1,TRBJ1-5,TRBV2,NA,CASSEKPGQVRNQPQHF,TGTGCCAGCAGTGAAAAGCCGGGACAGGTCCGCAATCAGCCCCAGCATTTT
TRBD1,TRBJ1-4,TRBV7-9,NA,CASSQGQFNEKLFF,TGTGCCAGCAGCCAGGGACAGTTTAATGAAAAACTGTTTTTT
NA,TRBJ2-4,TRBV19,NA,CASSTGTGEFGYLAKNIQYF,TGTGCCAGTAGTACCGGCACCGGGGAATTTGGTTATCTAGCCAAAAACATTCAGTACTTC
NA,TRBJ1-3,TRBV19,NA,CASRLLAASGNTIYF,TGTGCCAGTAGATTGTTGGCGGCGTCTGGAAACACCATATATTTT
NA,TRBJ1-2,TRBV7-9,NA,CASSLSGGPNYGYTF,TGTGCCAGCAGCTTATCGGGGGGACCTAACTATGGCTACACCTTC
TRBD1,TRBJ2-7,TRBV10-3,once,CASQPGQDGEQYF,TGTGCCAGTCAGCCGGGACAGGATGGCGAGCAGTACTTC
NA,TRBJ1-4,TRBV5-5,NA,CASSLRSGAQGEKLFF,TGTGCCAGCAGCTTGCGATCGGGGGCGCAGGGAGAAAAACTGTTTTTT
TRBD1,TRBJ1-5,TRBV7-8,NA,CASSFEGTANQPQHF,TGTGCCAGCAGCTTCGAAGGGACAGCGAATCAGCCCCAGCATTTT
NA,TRBJ1-2,TRBV6-2/TRBV6-3,NA,CASSYPPWGSNYGYTF,TGTGCCAGCAGTTACCCACCATGGGGCAGCAACTATGGCTACACCTTC
NA,TRBJ1-5,TRBV15,NA,CATMKGWGNQPQHF,TGTGCCACCATGAAAGGCTGGGGGAATCAGCCCCAGCATTTT
NA,TRBJ2-1,TRBV3-1/TRBV3-2,once,CASSLGGAGNYNEQFF,TGTGCCAGCAGCCTAGGGGGTGCGGGGAATTACAATGAGCAGTTCTTC
TRBD2,TRBJ2-2,TRBV27,NA,CASSHRLAGNTGELFF,TGTGCCAGCAGTCACAGACTAGCGGGGAACACCGGGGAGCTGTTTTTT
NA,TRBJ2-1,TRBV28,NA,CASSNYNEQFF,TGTGCCAGCAGCAATTACAATGAGCAGTTCTTC
NA,TRBJ2-1,TRBV7-9,NA,CASSLIGSSYNEQFF,TGTGCCAGCAGCCTTATAGGGAGCTCCTACAATGAGCAGTTCTTC
NA,TRBJ1-1,TRBV28,NA,CASRKTRGLGDTEAFF,TGTGCCAGCAGGAAAACAAGGGGGTTGGGGGACACTGAAGCTTTCTTT
NA,TRBJ1-5,TRBV10-2,NA,CASSWGGGAQPQHF,TGCGCCAGCAGTTGGGGCGGGGGCGCTCAGCCCCAGCATTTT
NA,TRBJ1-1,TRBV7-9,NA,CASSLIQGVNTEAFF,TGTGCCAGCAGCTTAATTCAGGGCGTTAACACTGAAGCTTTCTTT
NA,TRBJ2-5,TRBV10-3,NA,CAISDWGLPGQETQYF,TGTGCCATCAGTGATTGGGGCCTCCCGGGCCAAGAGACCCAGTACTTC
TRBD1,TRBJ1-4,TRBV4-2,NA,CASSQDMGTVEKLFF,TGTGCCAGCAGCCAAGATATGGGGACAGTTGAAAAACTGTTTTTT
NA,TRBJ2-7,TRBV27,NA,CASSFATDYEQYF,TGTGCCAGCAGTTTTGCCACAGACTACGAGCAGTACTTC
NA,TRBJ2-7,TRBV29-1,few,CSVEGSGSIYEQYF,TGCAGCGTTGAGGGCAGTGGGTCCATATACGAGCAGTACTTC
TRBD2,TRBJ2-1,TRBV4-2,NA,CASSPEAGGYNEQFF,TGTGCCAGCAGCCCAGAGGCGGGAGGGTACAATGAGCAGTTCTTC
TRBD1,TRBJ1-6,TRBV19,few,CASSAPPGQGNSPLHF,TGTGCCAGTAGCGCCCCTCCGGGACAGGGCAATTCACCCCTCCACTTT
NA,TRBJ1-1,TRBV7-2,once,CASSSEGGTEAFF,TGTGCCAGCAGCTCGGAGGGGGGCACTGAAGCTTTCTTT
NA,TRBJ2-5,TRBV14,NA,CASSQGPRGETQYF,TGTGCCAGCAGCCAAGGACCTCGAGGGGAGACCCAGTACTTC
NA,TRBJ2-3,TRBV16,NA,CASSAISAGITDTQYF,TGTGCCAGCAGCGCTATCTCGGCGGGGATCACAGATACGCAGTATTTT
NA,TRBJ1-1,TRBV12-5,NA,CASGLSGARTEAFF,TGTGCTAGTGGTTTGTCGGGGGCGCGAACTGAAGCTTTCTTT
NA,TRBJ2-7,TRBV5-1,NA,CASSLSEEYYEQYF,TGCGCCAGCAGCTTGTCAGAGGAATATTACGAGCAGTACTTC
NA,TRBJ1-5,TRBV19,NA,CASMRGSNQPQHF,TGTGCCAGTATGCGGGGTAGCAATCAGCCCCAGCATTTT
NA,TRBJ1-2,TRBV19,NA,CASSKQGSGGYTF,TGTGCCAGTAGTAAACAGGGATCGGGCGGCTACACCTTC
TRBD1,TRBJ1-5,TRBV15,NA,CATSRAGTDQPQHF,TGTGCCACCAGCAGAGCGGGGACAGATCAGCCCCAGCATTTT
NA,TRBJ1-2,TRBV4-3,NA,CASSQDQGLINYGYTF,TGCGCCAGCAGCCAAGACCAGGGGTTGATTAACTATGGCTACACCTTC
NA,TRBJ2-2,TRBV9,NA,CASSVDGNTGELFF,TGTGCCAGCAGCGTAGACGGGAACACCGGGGAGCTGTTTTTT
TRBD1,TRBJ1-4,TRBV7-2,NA,CASSSDRGDEKLFF,TGTGCCAGCAGTTCGGACAGGGGCGATGAAAAACTGTTTTTT
TRBD2,TRBJ2-1,TRBV5-6,NA,CASSLERASGYHNEQFF,TGTGCCAGCAGCTTGGAGCGGGCTAGCGGGTACCACAATGAGCAGTTCTTC
NA,TRBJ2-1,TRBV14,NA,CASSLMVDGWQFF,TGTGCCAGCAGCCTCATGGTCGATGGGTGGCAGTTCTTC
TRBD2,TRBJ2-7,TRBV19,NA,CASSISSGYEQYF,TGTGCCAGTAGTATCTCTAGCGGCTACGAGCAGTACTTC
TRBD1,TRBJ1-1,TRBV6-2/TRBV6-3,NA,CASSFQTGGTEAFF,TGTGCCAGCAGTTTTCAGACAGGGGGAACTGAAGCTTTCTTT
TRBD1,TRBJ1-1,TRBV29-1,NA,CSVDTGGTEAFF,TGCAGCGTTGACACAGGGGGCACTGAAGCTTTCTTT
NA,TRBJ2-2,TRBV4-2,NA,CASSLGTQERPTGELFF,TGTGCCAGCAGCCTAGGGACCCAGGAGCGGCCAACCGGGGAGCTGTTTTTT
NA,TRBJ1-1,TRBV5-8,NA,CASSLATEAFF,TGTGCCAGCAGCTTGGCGACTGAAGCTTTCTTT
NA,TRBJ2-1,TRBV27,few,CASSLYNEQFF,TGTGCCAGCAGTTTATACAATGAGCAGTTCTTC
NA,TRBJ1-2,TRBV6-2/TRBV6-3,NA,CASSYSNTGDYGYTF,TGTGCCAGCAGTTACTCGAATACAGGAGACTATGGCTACACCTTC
NA,TRBJ2-7,TRBV11-2,NA,CASSSLSGFGAGYEQYF,TGTGCCAGCAGCTCATTATCAGGATTCGGGGCGGGCTACGAGCAGTACTTC
NA,TRBJ2-1,TRBV7-6,NA,CASSFGSARYNEQFF,TGTGCCAGCAGCTTCGGTAGCGCGAGATACAATGAGCAGTTCTTC
NA,TRBJ2-1,TRBV6-6,NA,CASRLPRGDPDNEQFF,TGTGCCAGCAGACTACCCAGGGGGGATCCCGACAATGAGCAGTTCTTC
NA,TRBJ2-1,TRBV30,NA,CAWSVGQEAYNEQFF,TGTGCCTGGAGTGTAGGGCAGGAGGCTTACAATGAGCAGTTCTTC
NA,TRBJ1-1,TRBV5-1,NA,CASSIVGGNTEAFF,TGCGCCAGCAGTATTGTTGGGGGGAACACTGAAGCTTTCTTT
TRBD1,TRBJ1-1,TRBV7-2,NA,CASSLFLFQDREKKAFF,TGTGCCAGCAGCTTATTTCTCTTCCAGGACAGGGAGAAGAAAGCTTTCTTT
TRBD1,TRBJ1-3,TRBV5-5,NA,CASSRDRGPGNTIYF,TGTGCCAGCAGCCGAGACAGGGGGCCCGGAAACACCATATATTTT
TRBD1,TRBJ1-1,TRBV28,NA,CASSSRQGWDTEAFF,TGTGCCAGCAGTTCTCGACAGGGGTGGGACACTGAAGCTTTCTTT
NA,TRBJ2-7,TRBV7-9,NA,CASSLKAGSPGYF,TGTGCCAGCAGCTTAAAAGCCGGTTCCCCAGGATACTTC